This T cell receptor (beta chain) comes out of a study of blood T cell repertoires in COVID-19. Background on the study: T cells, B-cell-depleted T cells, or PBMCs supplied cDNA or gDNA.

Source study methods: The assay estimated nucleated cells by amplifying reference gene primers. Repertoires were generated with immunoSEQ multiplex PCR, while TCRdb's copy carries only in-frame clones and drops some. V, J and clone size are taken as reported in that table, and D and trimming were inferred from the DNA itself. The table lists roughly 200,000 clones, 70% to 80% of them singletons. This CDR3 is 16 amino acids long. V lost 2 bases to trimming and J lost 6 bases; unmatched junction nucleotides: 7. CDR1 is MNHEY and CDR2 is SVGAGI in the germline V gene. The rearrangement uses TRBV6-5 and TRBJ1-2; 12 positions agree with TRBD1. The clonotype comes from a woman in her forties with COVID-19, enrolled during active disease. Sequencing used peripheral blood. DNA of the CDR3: TGTGCCAGCAGTTACCTACCGGGACAGGGGGCGCATGGCTACACCTTC. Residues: CASSYLPGQGAHGYTF.